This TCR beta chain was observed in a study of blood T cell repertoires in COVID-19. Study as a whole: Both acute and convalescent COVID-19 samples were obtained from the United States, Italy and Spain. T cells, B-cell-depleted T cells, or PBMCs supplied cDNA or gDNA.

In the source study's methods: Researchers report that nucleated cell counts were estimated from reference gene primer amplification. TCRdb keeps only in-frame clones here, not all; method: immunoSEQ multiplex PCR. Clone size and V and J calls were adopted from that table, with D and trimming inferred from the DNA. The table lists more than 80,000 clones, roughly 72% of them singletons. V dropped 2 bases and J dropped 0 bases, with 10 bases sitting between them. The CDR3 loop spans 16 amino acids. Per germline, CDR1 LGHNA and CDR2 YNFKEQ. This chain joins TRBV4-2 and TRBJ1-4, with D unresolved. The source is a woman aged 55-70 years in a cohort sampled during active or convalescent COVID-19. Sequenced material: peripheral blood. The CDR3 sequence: CASSQKNQATNEKLFF. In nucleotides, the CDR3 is TGTGCCAGCAGCCAAAAAAATCAGGCAACTAATGAAAAACTGTTTTTT.